One and the same sample provided the 4 T cell receptor beta chains below, sequenced in a study of T cells after yellow fever vaccination. MiXCR, run by TCRdb on the 5' RACE reads, gives a single entry per CDR3 protein. The sample records some 130,000 distinct CDR3 sequences, under 8% being singletons. Sequences were derived from CD4+ T cells sorted from PBMCs, sampled 10 days after the yellow fever booster vaccination. The receptor source for this set is a man aged 25 to 40 who received the YFV17D yellow fever vaccine.

The chain uses TRBV18 and TRBJ2-7; D not certain. This CDR3 has 15 amino acids. Germline V lookup: CDR1 KGHSH, CDR2 LQKENI. Trimming cost V 2 bases and J 1 base, with 12 bases left between them. The CDR3 sequence is CASSPVVAESYEQYF. Written as DNA, the CDR3 is TGTGCCAGCTCACCAGTGGTGGCGGAGTCCTACGAGCAGTACTTC.

As concerns this clonotype: One base away lies a much larger clone, so this may be a sequencing read error. The V and J genes are TRBV20-1 and TRBJ2-1, with D possibly matching TRBD2 (5 bases). V lost 3 bases to trimming and J lost 5 bases, with 5 bases between them. Germline V gene sequence: CDR1 DFQATT, CDR2 SNEGSKA (reference sequence). CDR3 size: 11 residues. CDR3 amino acids: CSASGDNEQFF. The CDR3 nucleotides are TGCAGTGCTAGCGGGGACAATGAGCAGTTCTTC.

This clonotype was seen at least ten times. The chain joins TRBV15 to TRBJ2-4; a weak D match, TRBD1 (5 bases). The germline V gene has CDR1 LNHNV and CDR2 YYDKDF (reference sequence). The CDR3 runs to 14 residues. Trimming removed 7 bases at V and 0 bases at J, with 10 bases between. CDR3 loop: CATKGAIAKNIQYF. CDR3 sequence (DNA): TGTGCCACCAAAGGGGCGATAGCCAAAAACATTCAGTACTTC.

The chain joins TRBV20-1 to TRBJ1-2, with D hard to call. Germline assignment: CDR1 DFQATT and CDR2 SNEGSKA (reference sequence). Trimming took 4 bases from V and 5 from J, leaving 8 bases between them. There are 11 residues in the CDR3. The CDR3 loop reads CSAISGYGYTF. The CDR3 DNA sequence: TGCAGTGCTATATCGGGGTATGGCTACACCTTC.